This is a list of T cell receptor beta chains from one sample in a study of somatic mutations in cytotoxic T cells in rheumatoid arthritis. The protocol was immunoSEQ multiplex PCR, while the TCRdb copy is restricted to in-frame clones and leaves out a portion. The sample yields 35,000 to 45,000 clones, 84% seen once. Sequenced input: CD8+ T cells sorted from blood. The source of these receptors is a man aged 40-49 years in good health. CDR3s include the opening cysteine and the closing phenylalanine or tryptophan. A D gene is named only where the DNA matches it firmly. Expanded clones get a size class; other rows say once, few or many, or leave the size out.

D gene	V gene	clone size	J gene	CDR3 protein	CDR3 DNA
TRBD1	TRBV6-1	NA	TRBJ2-7	CASRDSSYEQYF	TGTGCCAGCCGGGACAGCTCCTACGAGCAGTACTTC
NA	TRBV10-3	once	TRBJ2-7	CAISGTVNSYEQYF	TGTGCCATCAGTGGGACAGTCAACTCCTACGAGCAGTACTTC
NA	TRBV29-1	NA	TRBJ2-1	CSVEAIRDEQFF	TGCAGCGTTGAAGCGATCAGGGATGAGCAGTTCTTC
NA	TRBV5-1	NA	TRBJ2-7	CASSSFEQYF	TGCGCCAGCAGCTCATTTGAGCAGTACTTC
NA	TRBV5-8	NA	TRBJ1-1	CASSPAGLNTEAFF	TGTGCCAGCAGCCCCGCCGGTTTGAACACTGAAGCTTTCTTT
TRBD2	TRBV6-6	NA	TRBJ2-1	CASGSGSYNEQFF	TGTGCCAGCGGAAGCGGGAGCTACAATGAGCAGTTCTTC
TRBD2	TRBV6-4	few	TRBJ2-2	CASTKETSGGGNTGELFF	TGTGCCAGCACCAAAGAAACTAGCGGAGGGGGTAACACCGGGGAGCTGTTTTTT
NA	TRBV25-1	once	TRBJ2-5	CASSEPGETQYF	TGTGCCAGCAGTGAACCGGGAGAGACCCAGTACTTC
TRBD2	TRBV4-1	once	TRBJ2-3	CASSLSGRSTDTQYF	TGCGCCAGCAGCCTTAGCGGGAGAAGCACAGATACGCAGTATTTT
NA	TRBV7-9	NA	TRBJ2-7	CASSQQTYEQYF	TGTGCCAGCAGTCAACAGACCTACGAGCAGTACTTC
NA	TRBV29-1	once	TRBJ2-7	CSVQQGAEQYF	TGCAGCGTTCAACAGGGTGCCGAGCAGTACTTC
NA	TRBV29-1	NA	TRBJ2-7	CSVWSPGVNEQYF	TGCAGCGTTTGGTCCCCCGGGGTCAACGAGCAGTACTTC
TRBD2	TRBV5-1	NA	TRBJ2-7	CASSSQLAGVSREQYF	TGCGCCAGCAGCTCGCAACTAGCGGGAGTCTCGAGAGAGCAGTACTTC
TRBD2	TRBV5-1	NA	TRBJ2-7	CASSLAGSGLAIQWAYEQYF	TGCGCCAGCAGCTTGGCGGGTTCGGGACTAGCGATTCAATGGGCCTACGAGCAGTACTTC
TRBD2	TRBV7-9	NA	TRBJ2-1	CASSLGEEREGFNEQFF	TGTGCCAGCAGCTTAGGGGAGGAGCGGGAGGGGTTCAATGAGCAGTTCTTC
TRBD2	TRBV6-5	NA	TRBJ2-7	CASRASGRPADEQYF	TGTGCCAGCAGGGCTAGCGGGCGGCCGGCGGACGAGCAGTACTTC
NA	TRBV9	NA	TRBJ2-1	CASSVDGTPRTYNEQFF	TGTGCCAGCAGCGTAGACGGGACCCCCCGAACCTACAATGAGCAGTTCTTC
TRBD2	TRBV11-2	NA	TRBJ2-1	CASSHLTGGNEQFF	TGTGCCAGCAGCCATCTAACGGGAGGGAATGAGCAGTTCTTC
NA	TRBV27	NA	TRBJ1-5	CASRDGDNQPQHF	TGTGCCAGCAGGGACGGGGACAATCAGCCCCAGCATTTT
TRBD2	TRBV5-6	NA	TRBJ2-1	CASSDLGTSGSYNEQFF	TGTGCCAGCAGCGACCTCGGGACTAGCGGGAGCTACAATGAGCAGTTCTTC
TRBD1	TRBV28	NA	TRBJ1-5	CATSTGEFQPQHF	TGTGCCACTTCGACAGGGGAATTCCAGCCCCAGCATTTT
NA	TRBV13	NA	TRBJ2-2	CASSLDSVVTGELFF	TGTGCCAGCAGCCTTGACAGTGTAGTCACCGGGGAGCTGTTTTTT
TRBD1	TRBV5-6	NA	TRBJ1-4	CASSLAGGNGATNEKLFF	TGTGCCAGCAGCTTGGCAGGGGGTAACGGTGCAACTAATGAAAAACTGTTTTTT
NA	TRBV27	NA	TRBJ2-1	CASSVVYPNNEQFF	TGTGCCAGCAGCGTCGTCTATCCCAACAATGAGCAGTTCTTC
TRBD1	TRBV9	NA	TRBJ2-2	CASSVGTGIHGELFF	TGTGCCAGCAGCGTAGGGACAGGGATTCACGGGGAGCTGTTTTTT
TRBD1	TRBV11-2	few	TRBJ2-1	CASSTGQAQFF	TGTGCCAGCAGCACGGGACAGGCGCAGTTCTTC
TRBD1	TRBV6-5	NA	TRBJ2-7	CASSYSRDRGYEQYF	TGTGCCAGCAGTTACTCTCGGGACAGGGGCTACGAGCAGTACTTC
TRBD2	TRBV15	NA	TRBJ2-7	CATSRDPPSGRAYEQYF	TGTGCCACCAGCAGGGACCCACCTAGCGGGAGGGCCTACGAGCAGTACTTC
NA	TRBV5-1	NA	TRBJ1-1	CASTQGTEAFF	TGCGCCAGCACACAGGGCACTGAAGCTTTCTTT
NA	TRBV9	NA	TRBJ1-5	CASSDGTTGNQPQHF	TGTGCCAGCAGCGACGGGACCACGGGCAATCAGCCCCAGCATTTT
TRBD2	TRBV6-4	NA	TRBJ2-3	CASSSGAAGGVDTQYF	TGTGCCAGCAGTTCTGGAGCAGCGGGAGGTGTAGATACGCAGTATTTT
NA	TRBV19	NA	TRBJ2-7	CASSSRDGYEQYF	TGTGCCAGTAGTTCCCGGGACGGCTACGAGCAGTACTTC
NA	TRBV27	NA	TRBJ1-2	CASSFGPNYGYTF	TGTGCCAGCAGTTTCGGTCCCAACTATGGCTACACCTTC
NA	TRBV19	NA	TRBJ1-5	CASSFSGYSNQPQHF	TGTGCCAGTAGTTTCAGCGGTTATAGCAATCAGCCCCAGCATTTT
TRBD2	TRBV27	NA	TRBJ2-1	CASSLSVGRTYNEQFF	TGTGCCAGCAGTTTATCGGTCGGGAGGACCTACAATGAGCAGTTCTTC
TRBD1	TRBV4-1	NA	TRBJ2-5	CASSQDYKGQGNAETQYF	TGCGCCAGCAGCCAAGACTATAAGGGACAGGGGAATGCGGAGACCCAGTACTTC
NA	TRBV21-1	NA	TRBJ2-5	CASSKRRQVLQETQYF	TGTGCCAGCAGCAAAAGGCGACAGGTACTCCAAGAGACCCAGTACTTC
NA	TRBV28	NA	TRBJ2-7	CASSTAVVWGIISYEQYF	TGTGCCAGCAGTACCGCCGTGGTCTGGGGGATTATCTCCTACGAGCAGTACTTC
NA	TRBV18	NA	TRBJ1-1	CASSPVAGAEAFF	TGTGCCAGCTCACCAGTTGCGGGCGCTGAAGCTTTCTTT
TRBD1	TRBV27	NA	TRBJ1-2	CASTSQRQGESYGYTF	TGTGCCAGCACTTCCCAGCGACAGGGGGAGAGCTATGGCTACACCTTC
NA	TRBV13	NA	TRBJ1-2	CASSPLGGGEGYTF	TGTGCCAGCAGCCCCCTCGGAGGGGGGGAGGGCTACACCTTC
NA	TRBV11-1	NA	TRBJ2-7	CASSPRHGSSYEQYF	TGTGCCAGCAGCCCCCGACATGGGAGCTCCTACGAGCAGTACTTC
NA	TRBV7-9	few	TRBJ2-2	CASSPFTTGELFF	TGTGCCAGCAGCCCCTTCACTACCGGGGAGCTGTTTTTT
NA	TRBV6-5	NA	TRBJ1-2	CASSWGGGYGYTF	TGTGCCAGCAGTTGGGGCGGGGGGTATGGCTACACCTTC
TRBD1	TRBV4-1	NA	TRBJ2-1	CASMTGDSYNEQFF	TGCGCCAGTATGACAGGGGATTCCTACAATGAGCAGTTCTTC
NA	TRBV7-9	NA	TRBJ2-7	CASSLLGSSYEQYF	TGTGCCAGCAGCTTACTCGGGAGCTCCTACGAGCAGTACTTC
TRBD1	TRBV29-1	NA	TRBJ1-1	CSVDRGRKNTEAFF	TGCAGCGTTGACAGGGGGAGGAAGAACACTGAAGCTTTCTTT
NA	TRBV15	NA	TRBJ2-3	CATSRSGQAGYSTDTQYF	TGTGCCACCAGCAGATCCGGACAGGCGGGATATAGCACAGATACGCAGTATTTT
NA	TRBV10-3	NA	TRBJ2-7	CAISSDGWDYEQYF	TGTGCCATCAGTTCCGACGGCTGGGACTACGAGCAGTACTTC
NA	TRBV7-6	NA	TRBJ2-7	CASSLGLDSDYYEQYF	TGTGCCAGCAGCTTAGGTTTGGACTCCGATTACTACGAGCAGTACTTC
TRBD2	TRBV6-5	NA	TRBJ2-5	CASSDPPGGQETQYF	TGTGCCAGCAGCGACCCCCCGGGAGGTCAAGAGACCCAGTACTTC
TRBD1	TRBV27	once	TRBJ1-1	CASWDRVRKEAFF	TGTGCCAGCTGGGACAGGGTTAGGAAGGAAGCTTTCTTT
NA	TRBV19	few	TRBJ2-7	CASSMAAVYEQYF	TGTGCCAGTAGTATGGCGGCGGTCTACGAGCAGTACTTC
NA	TRBV7-9	NA	TRBJ1-1	CASSLVGDTEAFF	TGTGCCAGCAGCTTAGTTGGGGACACTGAAGCTTTCTTT
NA	TRBV7-9	NA	TRBJ1-5	CASSLAGGLDQPQHF	TGTGCCAGCAGCTTAGCGGGGGGCTTGGATCAGCCCCAGCATTTT
TRBD2	TRBV18	few	TRBJ2-5	CASSPGSGHQETQYF	TGTGCCAGCTCACCGGGTAGCGGGCATCAAGAGACCCAGTACTTC
NA	TRBV7-8	NA	TRBJ2-7	CASSLEAFAEQYF	TGTGCCAGCAGCTTAGAGGCATTCGCGGAGCAGTACTTC